The 20 T cell receptor beta chains given below trace back to one sample, sequenced in a study of regulatory T cells in long-lasting Graves disease (dated by TCRdb to about 2021). The library was made by multiplex PCR. Reads for this sample came from an Illumina HiSeq 4000. To build TCR beta libraries, CDR3 regions were amplified by Arm-PCR using iRepertoire HTBI primers. Through fastp at Q25 and MiXCR, TCRdb rebuilt clones from the public reads, retaining in-frame beta chains. Rows are combined by CDR3 protein, so each entry shows the most common genes and DNA. Counted in this sample were about 310,000 distinct CDR3 sequences; about 18% of them appeared once. The ten largest clones capture about 36% of the sample. The label giving this sample's time point can be read as: newly diagnosed GD, antithyroid drugs for less than 3 months. For both TCR sequencing and RNA sequencing, RNA was extracted from PBMCs using TRIzol.

The sequencing here drew on peripheral blood mononuclear cells (PBMCs), taken at new diagnosis, from a patient treated with antithyroid drugs. The receptor source for this set is a female donor with Graves disease.

There are a few counts of this clonotype. The rearrangement links TRBV27 to TRBJ1-2; tentative D call: TRBD1 (5 bases). The CDR3 sequence is 14 residues long. CDR1 is MNHEY, CDR2 SMNVEV, per germline (reference sequence). The germline V and J ends were trimmed by 2 bases and 2 bases, with 9 bases remaining between them. CDR3 sequence reads: CASSLRQRNYGYTF. The CDR3 nucleotides are TGTGCCAGCAGTTTAAGACAGCGGAACTATGGCTACACCTTC.

This clonotype has at least ten counts. This rearrangement joins TRBV28 to TRBJ2-1; D may be TRBD2 (6 bases). Trimming cost V 5 bases and J 5 bases, with 16 bases left between them. CDR1 is MDHEN and CDR2 is SYDVKM in the germline V gene. There are 15 residues in the CDR3. The CDR3 DNA reads TGTGCCAGCAGTGTTCACAAGCGGAGGGACAATGAGCAGTTCTTC. Its protein product is CASSVHKRRDNEQFF.

This clonotype was detected many times. This rearrangement joins TRBV6-5 to TRBJ1-5, with 9 bases fitting TRBD1. The V gene end was trimmed by 0 bases and the J gene end by 1 base; junction bases not matched to a gene: 7. The CDR3 is 18 amino acids. Per the germline V gene, CDR1 is MNHEY and CDR2 is SVGAGI. The CDR3 loop is CASSYSRTGVGSNQPQHF. CDR3 in DNA: TGTGCCAGCAGTTACTCGAGGACAGGGGTGGGAAGCAATCAGCCCCAGCATTTT.

The chain's CDR3 is CASSTTGTGTEKLFF. CDR3 sequence (DNA): TGTGCCAGCAGCACTACCGGGACAGGGACGGAAAAACTGTTTTTT. V gene TRBV5-4 combines with J gene TRBJ1-4; 9 positions agree with TRBD1. Trimming cost V 4 bases and J 8 bases; bases outside gene matches: 9. Germline values: CDR1 SGHNT, CDR2 YYREEE (reference sequence). The CDR3 has 15 residues.

This clonotype was detected many times. The chain uses TRBV24-1 and TRBJ2-3, with D maybe TRBD2 (7 bases). Germline-derived CDR1 and CDR2 are KGHDR and SFDVKD. V lost 3 bases, J lost 10 bases, and 19 bases lay in between. This CDR3 region has 15 residues. The CDR3 loop reads CATSDGAGGGGAQYF. Here the CDR3 DNA reads TGTGCCACCAGTGATGGAGCGGGCGGCGGGGGCGCGCAGTATTTT.

In this sample, this clonotype turned up many times. The chain uses TRBV7-6 and TRBJ2-7; D is possibly TRBD1 or TRBD2 (5 bases each). Trimming took off 6 bases at V and 1 base at J, with 10 bases between the two ends. Germline CDR1 SGHVS, CDR2 FNYEAQ. CDR3 length equals 13 residues. In nucleotides, the CDR3 is TGTGCCAGCAGTGCGTGGGGGTCCTACGAGCAGTACTTC. This translates into CASSAWGSYEQYF.

This clonotype was seen many times. The chain has TRBV6-1 and TRBJ2-7, with TRBD2 matching over 8 bases. The CDR3 length is 16 residues. Germline loops: CDR1 MNHNS, CDR2 SASEGT. V lost 4 bases to trimming and J lost 6 bases; unmatched junction nucleotides: 14. As DNA, the CDR3 is TGTGCCAGCAGTGGGGGCGGATTACGCGGGGGGAGCGAGCAGTACTTC. Residues: CASSGGGLRGGSEQYF.

The chain couples TRBV2 to TRBJ2-5; 7 bases are shared with TRBD1. The CDR3 runs 14 residues. Unmatched junction bases numbered 9, after V lost 6 bases and J lost 5 bases. Germline values: CDR1 SNHLY, CDR2 FYNNEI. This chain's CDR3 is CASRQRDRAETQYF. Written as DNA, the CDR3 is TGTGCCAGCAGACAACGAGACAGGGCCGAGACCCAGTACTTC. Variable domain in full (rest from reference TRBV2 and TRBJ2-5): EPEVTQTPSHQVTQMGQEVILRCVPISNHLYFYWYRQILGQKVEFLVSFYNNEISEKSEIFDDQFSVERPDGSNFTLKIRSTKLEDSAMYFCASRQRDRAETQYFGPGTRLLVL.

This chain links TRBV5-5 with TRBJ2-7; maybe TRBD1 (6 bases). The CDR3 runs 14 residues. V shed 0 bases and J shed 3 bases, with 10 bases lying between them. Looked up from germline, CDR1 is SGHKS and CDR2 is YYEKEE (reference sequence). CDR3 in DNA: TGTGCCAGCAGCTTGGCAGGACAGCACTACGAGCAGTACTTC. Translated, it gives CASSLAGQHYEQYF.

This clonotype was seen ten or more times. V usage is TRBV3-1 and J usage is TRBJ1-2; D might be TRBD1 (5 bases). Trimming removed 1 base at V and 0 bases at J, with 9 bases between. The CDR3 contains 15 residues. Germline CDR1 is LGHDT and CDR2 is YNNKEL (reference sequence). The CDR3 DNA follows: TGTGCCAGCAGCCAAGTTCCGGGGCCTAACTATGGCTACACCTTC. It encodes CASSQVPGPNYGYTF.

Regarding this clonotype: This likely reflects a read error, since a far larger clone is one base away. The J gene is TRBJ2-1, the V gene TRBV27; D possibly uses TRBD1 or TRBD2 (6 bases each). The J call may be in error: the DNA end matches TRBJ2-5 better. Germline V lookup: CDR1 MNHEY, CDR2 SMNVEV (reference sequence). The CDR3 has 17 amino acids. CDR3 loop: CATSLDPRGLGQETQYF. The CDR3 region has the DNA TGTGCCACCAGTTTAGATCCCCGGGGGCTTGGCCAAGAGACCCAGTACTTC.

In this sample, this clonotype turned up a few times. Just one base apart from a much larger clone, this may be a read error. The chain recombines TRBV28 with TRBJ2-2; D perhaps matches TRBD2 (6 bases). This CDR3 comprises 14 residues. Germline V gene lookup returns CDR1 MDHEN and CDR2 SYDVKM. The CDR3 nucleotides are TGTGCCAGCAGTTTCGGAAGAAACACCGGGGGGCTGTTTTTT. Its translation is CASSFGRNTGGLFF.

This clonotype occurred many times. The J gene is TRBJ2-2, the V gene TRBV6-1; D may match TRBD1 or TRBD2 (5 bases each). The CDR3 runs to 14 residues. With 8 bases removed from V and 5 bases from J, the gap between germline ends came to 15 bases. CDR1 is MNHNS, CDR2 SASEGT, per germline. Here the CDR3 DNA reads TGTGCCAGCGTAGACAGCGGCGGGACCGGGGAGCTGTTTTTT. Translation: CASVDSGGTGELFF.

This clonotype has ten or more counts. The genes are TRBV28 and TRBJ2-7, with 8 positions matching TRBD1. Germline V gene data show CDR1 as MDHEN and CDR2 as SYDVKM. V trimming: 5 bases; J trimming: 3 bases; junction bases outside the gene matches: 6. The CDR3 is 14 amino acids. CDR3 sequence: CASSRGQGYYEQYF. The CDR3 DNA sequence: TGTGCCAGCAGTCGCGGACAGGGTTACTACGAGCAGTACTTC.

This clonotype was recorded at least ten times. The rearrangement uses TRBV2 and TRBJ2-7; D remains ambiguous. Germline CDR1 SNHLY, CDR2 FYNNEI. The CDR3 loop spans 12 amino acids. V lost 6 bases and J 4 bases, leaving 10 bases between the germline ends. This CDR3 is CASRAGIYEQYF. CDR3 nucleotide sequence: TGTGCCAGCAGAGCAGGCATATACGAGCAGTACTTC. Full variable domain (outside the CDR3, taken from reference TRBV2 and TRBJ2-7): EPEVTQTPSHQVTQMGQEVILRCVPISNHLYFYWYRQILGQKVEFLVSFYNNEISEKSEIFDDQFSVERPDGSNFTLKIRSTKLEDSAMYFCASRAGIYEQYFGPGTRLTVT.

This clonotype was detected many times. The V and J genes are TRBV14 and TRBJ1-1, with a weak D call TRBD1 (5 bases). From germline, CDR1 is SGHDN and CDR2 FVKESK. The CDR3 consists of 19 residues. V lost 1 base, J lost 6 bases, and 27 bases lay in between. The CDR3 DNA is TGTGCCAGCAGCCAAGTCGCAATACGGGACGGGCGGGGCGACGCTGAAGCTTTCTTT. Translated, it gives CASSQVAIRDGRGDAEAFF.

In this sample, this clonotype turned up a few times. This may stem from a read error, because a much larger clone lies one nucleotide away. This chain uses TRBV6-1 with TRBJ2-1; 9 bases are a match to TRBD1. Looked up from germline, CDR1 is MNHNS and CDR2 is SASEGT. The CDR3 extends over 18 amino acids. V lost 4 bases to trimming and J lost 2 bases; unmatched junction nucleotides: 12. CDR3 DNA sequence: TGTGCCAGCAGTGGAATGCCAGGGACAGGGCGCGCCTACAATGAGCAGTTCTTC. Amino acids: CASSGMPGTGRAYNEQFF.

The rearrangement joins TRBV7-9 to TRBJ2-3, with D possibly matching TRBD2 (5 bases). The CDR3 totals 14 residues. Per germline, CDR1 SEHNR and CDR2 FQNEAQ (reference sequence). The V end lost 5 bases, the J end lost 4 bases, and 13 bases lay between the germline ends. CDR3 amino acids: CASSPPSWADTQYF. CDR3 DNA: TGTGCCAGCAGCCCGCCTAGCTGGGCAGATACGCAGTATTTT.

This clonotype has only a few counts. The chain employs TRBV6-1 and TRBJ1-3; TRBD1 matches at 11 bases. J gave up 6 bases and V 7 bases, and 2 bases lay outside the gene matches. Germline V gene data show CDR1 as MNHNS and CDR2 as SASEGT. CDR3 length: 13 residues. DNA for the CDR3: TGTGCCAGCAATGGACAGGGGGCAAACACCATATATTTT. Translating it yields CASNGQGANTIYF.

This clonotype was detected ten times or more. The V gene is TRBV9, the J gene TRBJ2-5, with TRBD2 identical over 7 bases. The CDR3 length is 17 residues. Germline V gene sequence: CDR1 SGDLS, CDR2 YYNGEE. J gave up 7 bases and V 4 bases, and 19 bases lay outside the gene matches. In DNA, the CDR3 is TGTGCCAGCAGCCCACCCGCCGGGACCCGTGGGGGGGGGACCCAGTACTTC. It translates to CASSPPAGTRGGGTQYF. Variable domain in full (rest from reference TRBV9 and TRBJ2-5): DSGVTQTPKHLITATGQRVTLRCSPRSGDLSVYWYQQSLDQGLQFLIQYYNGEERAKGNILERFSAQQFPDLHSELNLSSLELGDSALYFCASSPPAGTRGGGTQYFGPGTRLLVL.